This TCR beta chain was profiled in a study of cytomegalovirus exposure and HLA in healthy donors. Background on the study: Clustering assigned 81% of the approximately 400 genotyped donors to the Caucasian-associated ancestry cluster.

Germline CDR1 SGHRS, CDR2 YFSETQ. The ends lost 4 bases at V and 8 bases at J; junction bases unmatched: 5. The CDR3 loop spans 13 amino acids. Everyone who donated was a healthy bone marrow donor. In the PCR, 60 Vbeta and 13 Jbeta primers were used. Using immunoSEQ multiplex PCR, the repertoire was profiled, and TCRdb retains in-frame clones only, with some absent. The table lists 100,000 or so clones, 9.5% to 15% of them singletons. For this clone: Its specificity is unknown.

Points from the study as a whole: A list of more than 150 TCR beta chains associated with cytomegalovirus was given.

Sequencing was done on a sample of PBMCs. The TCR sequence derives from a man aged 35-49 years in good health and CMV-seropositive. The chain employs TRBV5-1 and TRBJ2-2; 7 bases align to TRBD2. The chain's CDR3 is CASSPTGGGELFF. In nucleotides, the CDR3 is TGCGCCAGCAGCCCGACGGGAGGTGGGGAGCTGTTTTTT.